This TCR beta chain emerged from a study of T cell responses to AZD1222 COVID-19 vaccine. Study-wide context: Some second doses came at about 4 weeks and others at about 12 weeks; these were pooled.

Regarding the study as a whole: Seropositivity was recorded at baseline in only a handful of AZD1222 recipients. Donors skewed white British and female; clonal diversity was possibly underestimated. The reported proportion of spike-specific TCRs targeting unmutated variant regions was nearly half.

With 4 bases clipped from V and 0 bases from J, the junction kept 6 bases outside the gene matches. Looked up from germline, CDR1 is SGHTS and CDR2 is YDEGEE. The CDR3 is made up of 15 amino acids. Clones were sequenced by immunoSEQ multiplex PCR, and TCRdb holds only the in-frame ones, with some missing. The data show 150,000 to 170,000 clones, around 90% seen once. Concerning this clone: The antigen is not known.

The chain links TRBV5-8 to TRBJ1-1; 7 bases are shared with TRBD1. The source is an adult in good health. Sequencing was performed on peripheral blood, taken on day 0 of AZD1222 vaccination. CDR3 nucleotide sequence: TGTGCCAGCAGCCTCGGACAGGTCATGAACACTGAAGCTTTCTTT. Translation: CASSLGQVMNTEAFF.